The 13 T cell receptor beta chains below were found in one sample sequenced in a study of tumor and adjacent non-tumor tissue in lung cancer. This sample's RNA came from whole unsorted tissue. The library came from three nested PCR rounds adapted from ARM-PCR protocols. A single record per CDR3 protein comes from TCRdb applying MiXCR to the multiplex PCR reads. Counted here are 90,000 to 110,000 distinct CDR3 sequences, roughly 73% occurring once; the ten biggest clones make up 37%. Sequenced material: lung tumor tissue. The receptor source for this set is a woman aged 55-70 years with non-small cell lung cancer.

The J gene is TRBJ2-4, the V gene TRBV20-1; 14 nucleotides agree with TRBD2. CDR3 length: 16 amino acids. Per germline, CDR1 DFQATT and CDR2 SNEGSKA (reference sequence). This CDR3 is CIPGLAGVEAKNIQYF. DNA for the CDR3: TGCATTCCGGGACTAGCGGGGGTTGAGGCCAAAAACATTCAGTACTTC.

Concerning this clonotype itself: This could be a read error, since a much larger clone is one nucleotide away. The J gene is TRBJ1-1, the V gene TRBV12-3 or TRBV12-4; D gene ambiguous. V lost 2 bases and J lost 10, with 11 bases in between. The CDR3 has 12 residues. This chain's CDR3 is CASSLSVRRAFF. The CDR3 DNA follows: TGTGCCAGCAGTTTATCCGTGAGAAGAGCTTTCTTT.

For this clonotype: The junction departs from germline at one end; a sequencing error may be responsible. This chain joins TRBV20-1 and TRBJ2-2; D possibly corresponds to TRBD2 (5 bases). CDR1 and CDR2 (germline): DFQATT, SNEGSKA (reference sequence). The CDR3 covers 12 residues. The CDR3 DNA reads TGCAATGCTAGTGGGAGCACCGGGGAGTTGTTTTTT. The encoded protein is CNASGSTGELFF.

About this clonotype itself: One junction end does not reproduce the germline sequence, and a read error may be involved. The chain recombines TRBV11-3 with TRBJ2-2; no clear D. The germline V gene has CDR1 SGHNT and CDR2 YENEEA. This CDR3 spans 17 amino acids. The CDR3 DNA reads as TGTGTCAGCAGCTTTCCCCTCAGGTGTTCGAACACCGGGGAGCTGTTTTTT. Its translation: CVSSFPLRCSNTGELFF.

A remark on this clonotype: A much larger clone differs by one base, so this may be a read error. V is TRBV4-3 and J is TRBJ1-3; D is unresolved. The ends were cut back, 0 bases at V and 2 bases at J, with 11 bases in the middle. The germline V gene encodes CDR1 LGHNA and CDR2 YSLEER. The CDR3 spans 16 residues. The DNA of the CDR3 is TGCGCCAGCAGCCAAGATAGAGACACCCCTGGAAACACCATATATTTT. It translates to CASSQDRDTPGNTIYF.

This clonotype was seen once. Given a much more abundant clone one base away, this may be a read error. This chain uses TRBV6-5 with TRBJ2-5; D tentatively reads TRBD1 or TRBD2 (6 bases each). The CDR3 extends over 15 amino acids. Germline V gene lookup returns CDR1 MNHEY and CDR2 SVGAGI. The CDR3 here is CVSSYLGGHQETQYF. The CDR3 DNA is TGTGTCAGCAGTTACTTGGGGGGCCACCAAGAGACCCAGTACTTC.

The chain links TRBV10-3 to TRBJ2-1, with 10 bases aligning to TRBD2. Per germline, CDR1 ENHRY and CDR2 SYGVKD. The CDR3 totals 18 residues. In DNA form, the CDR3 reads TGTGCTGTCAGTCCCCGGGGACTAGCGCTCCCCACTTCCAATGAGCAGTTCTTC. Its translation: CAVSPRGLALPTSNEQFF.

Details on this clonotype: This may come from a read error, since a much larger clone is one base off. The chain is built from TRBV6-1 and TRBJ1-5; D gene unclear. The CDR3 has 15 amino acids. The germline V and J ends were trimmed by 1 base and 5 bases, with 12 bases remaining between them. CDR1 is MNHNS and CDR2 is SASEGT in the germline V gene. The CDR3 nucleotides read TGTGCCAGCAGTGAAGGCATAGACCCCTATCAGCCCCAGCATTTT. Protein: CASSEGIDPYQPQHF.

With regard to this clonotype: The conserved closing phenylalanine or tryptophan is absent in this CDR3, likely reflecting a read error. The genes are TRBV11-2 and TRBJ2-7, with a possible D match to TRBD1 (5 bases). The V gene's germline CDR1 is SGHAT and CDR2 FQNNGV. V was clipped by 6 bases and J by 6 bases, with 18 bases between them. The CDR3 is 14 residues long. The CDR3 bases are TGTGCCAGCAGTTTATCCACCGTGACAGCCGAGCAGTACCTC. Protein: CASSLSTVTAEQYL.

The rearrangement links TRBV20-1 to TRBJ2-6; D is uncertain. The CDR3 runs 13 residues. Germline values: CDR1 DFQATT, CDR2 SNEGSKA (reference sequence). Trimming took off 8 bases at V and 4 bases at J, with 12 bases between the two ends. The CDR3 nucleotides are TGCAGTACTAACGTGCAGGGGGCCAACGTCCTGACTTTC. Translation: CSTNVQGANVLTF.

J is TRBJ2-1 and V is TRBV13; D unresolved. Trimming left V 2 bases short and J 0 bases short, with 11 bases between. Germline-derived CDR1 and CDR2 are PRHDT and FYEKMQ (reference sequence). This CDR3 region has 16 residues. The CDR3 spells CASSLTAESSYNEQFF. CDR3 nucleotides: TGTGCCAGCAGCTTAACGGCGGAGAGCTCCTACAATGAGCAGTTCTTC.

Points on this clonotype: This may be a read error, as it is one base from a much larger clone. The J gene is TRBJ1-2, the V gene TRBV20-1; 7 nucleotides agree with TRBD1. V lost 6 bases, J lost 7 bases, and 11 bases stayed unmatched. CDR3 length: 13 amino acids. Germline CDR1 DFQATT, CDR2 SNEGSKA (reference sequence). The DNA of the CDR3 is TGCAGTGCACAGATAGGGGGCGCGGCTGGCTACACCTTC. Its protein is CSAQIGGAAGYTF.

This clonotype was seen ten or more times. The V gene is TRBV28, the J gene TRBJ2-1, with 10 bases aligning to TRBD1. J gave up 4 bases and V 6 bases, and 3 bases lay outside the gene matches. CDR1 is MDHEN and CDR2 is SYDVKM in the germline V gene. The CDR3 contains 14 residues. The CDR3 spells CASSRTGGYNEQFF. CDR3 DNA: TGTGCCAGCAGCCGGACAGGGGGATACAATGAGCAGTTCTTC. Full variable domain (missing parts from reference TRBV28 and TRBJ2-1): DVKVTQSSRYLVKRTGEKVFLECVQDMDHENMFWYRQDPGLGLRLIYFSYDVKMKEKGDIPEGYSVSREKKERFSLILESASTNQTSMYLCASSRTGGYNEQFFGPGTRLTVL.